Shown below are 28 T cell receptor beta chains from a single sample sequenced in a study of CD8 T cells in Susac syndrome. Reverse transcription used about 0.45 to 1 ug RNA and random hexamers. In TCRdb, the immunoSEQ multiplex PCR reads were re-called with MiXCR into one record per CDR3 protein. This repertoire shows approximately 150,000 distinct CDR3 sequences, around 93% found once; its top ten account for approximately 0.094%. Sequenced input: CD4+ T cells from PBMCs. These receptors were taken from a human donor with multiple sclerosis.

This rearrangement joins TRBV28 to TRBJ2-7; D not certain. Trimming took off 6 bases at V and 2 bases at J, with 11 bases between the two ends. This CDR3 region has 13 residues. The germline V gene encodes CDR1 MDHEN and CDR2 SYDVKM. The CDR3 sequence: CASRKKEAYEQYF. The CDR3 coding sequence is TGTGCCAGCAGAAAAAAAGAGGCCTACGAGCAGTACTTC.

This chain connects TRBV4-3 to TRBJ2-7; D is unresolved. Germline assignment: CDR1 LGHNA and CDR2 YSLEER. With 0 bases removed from V and 5 bases from J, the gap between germline ends came to 8 bases. This CDR3 comprises 13 residues. This CDR3 reads CASSQDRANEQYF. The CDR3 DNA reads TGCGCCAGCAGCCAAGATCGGGCCAACGAGCAGTACTTC.

The chain uses TRBV3-1 and TRBJ1-1; D unclear. The CDR3 length is 12 residues. Per the germline V gene, CDR1 is LGHDT and CDR2 is YNNKEL (reference sequence). Trimming took 3 bases from V and 1 from J, leaving 3 bases between them. CDR3 residues: CASSHGNTEAFF. Here the CDR3 DNA reads TGTGCCAGCAGCCATGGGAACACTGAAGCTTTCTTT.

The chain recombines TRBV7-2 with TRBJ2-1; 13 bases line up with TRBD2. The CDR3 runs to 13 residues. Per the germline V gene, CDR1 is SGHTA and CDR2 is FQGNSA. With 5 bases clipped from V and 15 bases from J, the junction kept 7 bases outside the gene matches. The CDR3 DNA follows: TGTGCCAGCAGCCAGGGACTAGCGGGATTGGGGTTCTTC. Translation gives CASSQGLAGLGFF. Complete variable domain (other parts from reference TRBV7-2 and TRBJ2-1): GAGVSQSPSNKVTEKGKDVELRCDPISGHTALYWYRQSLGQGLEFLIYFQGNSAPDKSGLPSDRFSAERTGGSVSTLTIQRTQQEDSAVYLCASSQGLAGLGFFGPGTRLTVL.

V and J are TRBV6-2 or TRBV6-3 and TRBJ2-4; 7 bases map to TRBD2. Trimming at V came to 7 bases and at J to 4 bases, leaving 10 bases not matched to a gene. The CDR3 contains 15 residues. Looked up from germline, CDR1 is MNHEY and CDR2 is SVGEGT. The CDR3 nucleotides read TGTGCCAGCAAGGACCCTGGGAGGGCAAAAAACATTCAGTACTTC. This codes for CASKDPGRAKNIQYF.

This chain links TRBV4-1 with TRBJ2-5; 9 nucleotides agree with TRBD2. Trimming removed 4 bases from V and 5 bases from J; junction bases left unmatched: 8. The CDR3 has 15 residues. The germline V gene has CDR1 MGHRA and CDR2 YSYEKL. DNA for the CDR3: TGCGCCAGCAGCCCGGGTCCTAGCGGGGACGAGACCCAGTACTTC. This encodes CASSPGPSGDETQYF.

This chain joins TRBV29-1 and TRBJ1-4; D not certain. The CDR3 length is 15 residues. Germline CDR1 and CDR2: SQVTM and ANQGSEA. V was shortened by 4 bases and J by 4 bases, with 16 bases between the two germline ends. CDR3 bases: TGCAGCGTTGTCCCACCTGGGGATAGTAATGAAAAACTGTTTTTT. Its protein product is CSVVPPGDSNEKLFF.

V is TRBV11-2 and J is TRBJ2-5; D gene ambiguous. Germline V gene data show CDR1 as SGHAT and CDR2 as FQNNGV. With 6 bases removed from V and 0 bases from J, the gap between germline ends came to 8 bases. This CDR3 is 13 amino acids long. Written as DNA, the CDR3 is TGTGCCAGCAGAACGGGTCACCAAGAGACCCAGTACTTC. As protein: CASRTGHQETQYF.

The chain joins TRBV27 to TRBJ2-2, with D uncertain. V gave up 4 bases and J gave up 7 bases, with 7 bases separating them. Per the germline V gene, CDR1 is MNHEY and CDR2 is SMNVEV (reference sequence). This CDR3 is 12 amino acids long. CDR3 coding DNA: TGTGCCAGCAGTTCCGGCAGCGGGGAGCTGTTTTTT. Its protein is CASSSGSGELFF.

This rearrangement joins TRBV3-1 to TRBJ1-2; D is unclear. Deletions cut 3 bases from V and 0 bases from J, with 14 bases between. The length of the CDR3 is 16 residues. The germline V gene encodes CDR1 LGHDT and CDR2 YNNKEL (reference sequence). As DNA, the CDR3 is TGTGCCAGCAGCCAGGATTACAGATCTGCTAACTATGGCTACACCTTC. It translates to CASSQDYRSANYGYTF.

CDR3 residues: CASSSESGNTIYF. CDR3 in DNA: TGTGCCAGCAGCTCGGAATCTGGAAACACCATATATTTT. The chain links TRBV5-4 to TRBJ1-3; no definite D call. The CDR3 runs to 13 residues. The V and J ends lost 3 bases and 1 base respectively, with 5 bases between them. Looked up from germline, CDR1 is SGHNT and CDR2 is YYREEE (reference sequence).

This sequence joins TRBV6-2 or TRBV6-3 and TRBJ1-2; 7 bases are a match to TRBD1. This CDR3 is built from 12 residues. Germline trimming cut 10 bases from V and 8 bases from J; bases unmatched to any gene: 10. The germline gives CDR1 MNHEY, CDR2 SVGEGT. The CDR3 loop reads CAIAGTVYGYTF. The CDR3 bases are TGTGCCATCGCGGGGACAGTTTACGGCTACACCTTC.

The CDR3 nucleotides are TGCAGTGCTAGAGACCGACCAACTAATGAAAAACTGTTTTTT. It translates to CSARDRPTNEKLFF. V usage is TRBV20-1 and J usage is TRBJ1-4; unclear D gene. The CDR3 is 14 amino acids. V shed 0 bases and J shed 0 bases, with 5 bases lying between them. From germline, CDR1 is DFQATT and CDR2 SNEGSKA (reference sequence).

The CDR3 nucleotides read TGTGCCAGCAGCTCCCGGACTAGCGCAACCGGGGAGCTGTTTTTT. This sequence encodes CASSSRTSATGELFF. This chain connects TRBV9 to TRBJ2-2; TRBD2 aligns across 9 bases. V trimming: 4 bases; J trimming: 5 bases; junction bases outside the gene matches: 6. Germline assignment: CDR1 SGDLS and CDR2 YYNGEE. This CDR3 is built from 15 residues.

This clonotype was counted a few times. The chain recombines TRBV20-1 with TRBJ2-5; no definite D call. The germline CDR1 and CDR2 sequences are DFQATT and SNEGSKA (reference sequence). The CDR3 runs to 14 residues. The V gene lost 5 bases and the J gene lost 3 bases, with 16 bases spanning the gap. For the CDR3, the DNA is TGCAGTGCTCGCCGCGCTGGGTCCGAAGAGACCCAGTACTTC. Encoded protein: CSARRAGSEETQYF.

The CDR3 DNA follows: TGTGCCAGTAGTTCTCCCGGGGCCACTGAAGCTTTCTTT. Amino acids: CASSSPGATEAFF. This rearrangement joins TRBV19 to TRBJ1-1, with D tentatively TRBD1 (5 bases). The CDR3 has 13 residues. The germline CDR1 and CDR2 sequences are LNHDA and SQIVND (reference sequence). The V end was cut by 5 bases, the J end by 4 bases, with 11 bases between.

Only one count was recorded for this clonotype. V usage is TRBV6-2 or TRBV6-3 and J usage is TRBJ2-1, with 7 bases identical to TRBD2. The CDR3 covers 12 residues. The trim removed 8 bases at V and 10 bases at J, leaving 8 bases unmatched. Germline CDR1 reads MNHEY; CDR2 reads SVGEGT. The chain's CDR3 is CASSRRGEEQFF. In DNA form, the CDR3 reads TGTGCCAGCTCCCGACGGGGGGAGGAGCAGTTCTTC.

This clonotype is a singleton in its sample. The chain links TRBV12-3 or TRBV12-4 to TRBJ1-3; 10 bases are a match to TRBD1. The junction had 4 bases not matched to a gene; V was cut back by 6 bases and J by 2 bases. This CDR3 region has 15 residues. CDR3 coding DNA: TGTGCCAGCAGGAGACAGGGGGCGGCTGGAAACACCATATATTTT. Its translation: CASRRQGAAGNTIYF.

CDR3 nucleotide sequence: TGTGCCAGCAGTTGGGGACTAGCGGGCGTAAAAAACATTCAGTACTTC. This codes for CASSWGLAGVKNIQYF. This chain links TRBV6-5 with TRBJ2-4, with 12 bases that match TRBD2. After removal of 4 bases from V and 4 bases from J, the junction contained 5 bases not matched to a gene. The CDR3 sequence is 16 residues long. Germline values: CDR1 MNHEY, CDR2 SVGAGI.

The chain is built from TRBV2 and TRBJ2-1; maybe TRBD2 (7 bases). Germline CDR1 is SNHLY and CDR2 is FYNNEI. V was clipped by 4 bases and J by 10 bases, with 17 bases between them. The length of the CDR3 is 14 residues. The CDR3 DNA is TGTGCCAGCAGTGGGGCTGGGAGGGGGGCAGAGCAGTTCTTC. As protein: CASSGAGRGAEQFF.

The chain recombines TRBV7-2 with TRBJ1-5; D perhaps matches TRBD1 (6 bases). With 6 bases removed from V and 5 bases from J, the gap between germline ends came to 11 bases. Germline-derived CDR1 and CDR2 are SGHTA and FQGNSA. There are 13 residues in the CDR3. CDR3 coding DNA: TGTGCCAGCAGTCCACAGGGTTATCAGCCCCAGCATTTT. Its protein is CASSPQGYQPQHF.

The chain combines TRBV7-2 with TRBJ2-3; a weak D match, TRBD2 (5 bases). Germline CDR1 SGHTA, CDR2 FQGNSA. This CDR3 is built from 14 residues. V lost 4 bases, J lost 0 bases, and 8 bases lay in between. CDR3 sequence reads: CASSYGLSTDTQYF. CDR3 coding DNA: TGTGCCAGCAGCTACGGACTCAGCACAGATACGCAGTATTTT.

The chain carries TRBV4-3 and TRBJ1-1; a possible D gene is TRBD1 (6 bases). The germline V and J ends were trimmed by 4 bases and 7 bases, with 10 bases remaining between them. Per the germline V gene, CDR1 is LGHNA and CDR2 is YSLEER. This CDR3 has 12 residues. The CDR3 loop reads CASSPGAGEAFF. The CDR3 coding sequence is TGCGCCAGCAGCCCGGGGGCGGGTGAAGCTTTCTTT.

This sequence joins TRBV18 and TRBJ2-3; D gene unclear. The CDR3 is made up of 14 amino acids. V was clipped by 3 bases and J by 1 base, with 8 bases between them. Germline loops: CDR1 KGHSH, CDR2 LQKENI. The CDR3 bases are TGTGCCAGCTCACCTCTAGGAGGCACAGATACGCAGTATTTT. Its protein product is CASSPLGGTDTQYF. The entire variable domain, with the rest obtained from reference TRBV18 and TRBJ2-3, is as follows: NAGVMQNPRHLVRRRGQEARLRCSPMKGHSHVYWYRQLPEEGLKFMVYLQKENIIDESGMPKERFSAEFPKEGPSILRIQQVVRGDSAAYFCASSPLGGTDTQYFGPGTRLTVL.

This clonotype was seen only once. The chain is built from TRBV12-3 or TRBV12-4 and TRBJ1-2, with D unresolved. V was trimmed by 5 bases and J by 0 bases, leaving 7 bases between them. The CDR3 is made up of 13 amino acids. The CDR3 DNA is TGTGCCAGCAGTAACATAGCTAACTATGGCTACACCTTC. Its translation: CASSNIANYGYTF.

This clonotype was seen just once. The rearrangement joins TRBV2 to TRBJ1-4; a weak D match, TRBD1 (5 bases). Trimming removed 6 bases from V and 8 bases from J, with 16 bases in between. The CDR3 spans 14 residues. Germline V CDR1 and CDR2: SNHLY, FYNNEI. The DNA of the CDR3 is TGTGCCAGCAGCGAACCGGGACGGGGCGAAAAACTGTTTTTT. It yields the protein CASSEPGRGEKLFF.

The CDR3 loop reads CASAPTKETQYF. As DNA, the CDR3 is TGTGCCAGCGCCCCGACTAAGGAGACCCAGTACTTC. V usage is TRBV7-2 and J usage is TRBJ2-5, with D perhaps TRBD2 (5 bases). CDR3 length: 12 residues. CDR1 and CDR2 (germline): SGHTA, FQGNSA. V was trimmed by 8 bases and J by 5 bases, leaving 12 bases between them.

Concerning this clonotype itself: One junction end does not reproduce the germline sequence, and a read error may be involved. The rearrangement joins TRBV7-7 to TRBJ2-5; D not certain. The CDR3 sequence is 14 residues long. CDR1 SSHAT and CDR2 FNYEAQ come from the germline V gene (reference sequence). This chain's CDR3 is CASSPLTGQETQYF. The CDR3, as DNA: TGTGCTAGCAGCCCCCTGACCGGCCAAGAGACCCAGTACTTC.